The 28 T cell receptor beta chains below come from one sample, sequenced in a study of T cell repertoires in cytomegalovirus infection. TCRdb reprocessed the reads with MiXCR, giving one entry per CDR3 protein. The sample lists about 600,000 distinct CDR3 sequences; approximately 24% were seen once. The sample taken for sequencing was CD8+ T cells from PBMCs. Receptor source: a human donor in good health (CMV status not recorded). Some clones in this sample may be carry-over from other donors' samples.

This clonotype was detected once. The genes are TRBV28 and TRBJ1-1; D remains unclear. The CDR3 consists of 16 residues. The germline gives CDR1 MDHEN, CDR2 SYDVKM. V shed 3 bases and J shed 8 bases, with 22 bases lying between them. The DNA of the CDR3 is TGTGCCAGCAGTTTCCCCGCCACAGCTATCAACGCGGAAGCTTTCTTT. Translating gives CASSFPATAINAEAFF.

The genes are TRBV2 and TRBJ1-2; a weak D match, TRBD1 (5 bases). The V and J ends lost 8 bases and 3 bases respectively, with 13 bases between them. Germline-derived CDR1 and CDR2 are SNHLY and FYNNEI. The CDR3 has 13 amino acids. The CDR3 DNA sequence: TGTGCCAGCCGGGGGGGTTCGGACTATGGCTACACCTTC. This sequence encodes CASRGGSDYGYTF. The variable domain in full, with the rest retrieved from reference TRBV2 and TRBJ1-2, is EPEVTQTPSHQVTQMGQEVILRCVPISNHLYFYWYRQILGQKVEFLVSFYNNEISEKSEIFDDQFSVERPDGSNFTLKIRSTKLEDSAMYFCASRGGSDYGYTFGSGTRLTVV.

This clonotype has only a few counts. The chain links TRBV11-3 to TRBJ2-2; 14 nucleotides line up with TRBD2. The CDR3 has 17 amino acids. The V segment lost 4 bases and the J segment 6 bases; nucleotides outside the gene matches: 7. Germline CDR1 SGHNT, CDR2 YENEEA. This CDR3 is CASSSHGLAGGPGELFF. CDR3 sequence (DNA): TGTGCCAGCAGCTCCCACGGACTAGCGGGGGGACCCGGGGAGCTGTTTTTT.

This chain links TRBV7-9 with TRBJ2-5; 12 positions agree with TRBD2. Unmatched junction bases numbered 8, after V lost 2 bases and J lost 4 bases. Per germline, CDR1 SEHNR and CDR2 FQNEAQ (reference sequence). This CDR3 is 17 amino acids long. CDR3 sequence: CASSLPPSGGAPETQYF. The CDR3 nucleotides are TGTGCCAGCAGCTTACCCCCTAGCGGGGGGGCCCCAGAGACCCAGTACTTC.

Here the CDR3 DNA reads TGCAGCGTTGAAACCATACAGGGCGACAATGAGCAGTTCTTC. Its protein product is CSVETIQGDNEQFF. The chain combines TRBV29-1 with TRBJ2-1; TRBD1 is a possible D gene (6 bases). The CDR3 length is 14 residues. Germline CDR1 and CDR2: SQVTM and ANQGSEA. Deletions cut 2 bases from V and 5 bases from J, with 13 bases between.

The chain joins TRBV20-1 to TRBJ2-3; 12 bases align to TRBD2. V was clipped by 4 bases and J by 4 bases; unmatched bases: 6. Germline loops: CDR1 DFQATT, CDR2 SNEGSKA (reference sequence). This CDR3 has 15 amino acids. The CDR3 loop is CSAIPTSGGPDTQYF. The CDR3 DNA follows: TGCAGTGCTATTCCGACTAGCGGGGGACCAGATACGCAGTATTTT.

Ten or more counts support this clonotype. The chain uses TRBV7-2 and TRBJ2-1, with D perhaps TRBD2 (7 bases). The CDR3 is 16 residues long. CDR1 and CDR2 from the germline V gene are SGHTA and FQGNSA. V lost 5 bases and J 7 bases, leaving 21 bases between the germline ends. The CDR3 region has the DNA TGTGCCAGCAGCCTAAGATGGGGGGGCTCTTTAAATGAGCAGTTCTTC. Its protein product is CASSLRWGGSLNEQFF. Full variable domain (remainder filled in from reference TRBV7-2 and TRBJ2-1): GAGVSQSPSNKVTEKGKDVELRCDPISGHTALYWYRQSLGQGLEFLIYFQGNSAPDKSGLPSDRFSAERTGGSVSTLTIQRTQQEDSAVYLCASSLRWGGSLNEQFFGPGTRLTVL.

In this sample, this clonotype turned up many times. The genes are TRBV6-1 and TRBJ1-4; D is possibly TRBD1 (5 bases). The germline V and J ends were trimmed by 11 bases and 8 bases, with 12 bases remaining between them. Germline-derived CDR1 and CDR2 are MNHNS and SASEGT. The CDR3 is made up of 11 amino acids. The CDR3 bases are TGTGCCGTCGGGGCTGGGGAAAAACTGTTTTTT. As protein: CAVGAGEKLFF.

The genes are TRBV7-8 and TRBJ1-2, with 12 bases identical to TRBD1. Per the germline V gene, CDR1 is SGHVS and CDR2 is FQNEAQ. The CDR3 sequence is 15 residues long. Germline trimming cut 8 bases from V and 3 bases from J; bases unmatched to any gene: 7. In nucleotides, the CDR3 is TGTGCCAGCTGCTCGGGACAGGGGGCCCACTATGGCTACACCTTC. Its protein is CASCSGQGAHYGYTF. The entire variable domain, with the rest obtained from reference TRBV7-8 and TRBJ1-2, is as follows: GAGVSQSPRYKVAKRGQDVALRCDPISGHVSLFWYQQALGQGPEFLTYFQNEAQLDKSGLPSDRFFAERPEGSVSTLKIQRTQQEDSAVYLCASCSGQGAHYGYTFGSGTRLTVV.

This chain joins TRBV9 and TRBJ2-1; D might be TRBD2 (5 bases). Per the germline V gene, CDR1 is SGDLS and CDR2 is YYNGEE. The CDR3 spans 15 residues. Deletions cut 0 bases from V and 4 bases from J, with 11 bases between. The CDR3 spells CASSVDGEPYNEQFF. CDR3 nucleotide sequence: TGTGCCAGCAGCGTAGACGGGGAACCATACAATGAGCAGTTCTTC.

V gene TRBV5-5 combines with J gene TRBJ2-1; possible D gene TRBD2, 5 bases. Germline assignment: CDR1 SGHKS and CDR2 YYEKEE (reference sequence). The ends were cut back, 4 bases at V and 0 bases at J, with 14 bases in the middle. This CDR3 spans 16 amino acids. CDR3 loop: CASSVDLRSSYNEQFF. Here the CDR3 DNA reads TGTGCCAGCAGCGTGGACTTGCGTAGCTCCTACAATGAGCAGTTCTTC.

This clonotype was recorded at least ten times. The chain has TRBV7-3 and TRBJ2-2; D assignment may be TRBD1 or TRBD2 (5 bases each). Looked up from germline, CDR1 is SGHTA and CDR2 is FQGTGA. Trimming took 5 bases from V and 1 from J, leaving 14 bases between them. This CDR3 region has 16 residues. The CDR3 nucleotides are TGTGCCAGCAGCCTGGGGGAGACAGAGAACACCGGGGAGCTGTTTTTT. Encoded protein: CASSLGETENTGELFF.

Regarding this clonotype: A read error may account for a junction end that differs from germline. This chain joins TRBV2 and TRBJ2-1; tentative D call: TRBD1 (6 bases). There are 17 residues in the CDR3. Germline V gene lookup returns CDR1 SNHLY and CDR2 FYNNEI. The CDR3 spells CANSESRQAKSYNEQFF. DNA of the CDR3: TGTGCCAACAGTGAATCCCGACAGGCAAAATCCTACAATGAGCAGTTCTTC.

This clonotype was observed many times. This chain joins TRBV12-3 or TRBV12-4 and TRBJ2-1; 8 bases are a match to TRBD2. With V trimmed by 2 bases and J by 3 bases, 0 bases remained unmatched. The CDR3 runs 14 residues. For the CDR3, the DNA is TGTGCCAGCAGTTTACTAGCGGGCTACAATGAGCAGTTCTTC. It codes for CASSLLAGYNEQFF.

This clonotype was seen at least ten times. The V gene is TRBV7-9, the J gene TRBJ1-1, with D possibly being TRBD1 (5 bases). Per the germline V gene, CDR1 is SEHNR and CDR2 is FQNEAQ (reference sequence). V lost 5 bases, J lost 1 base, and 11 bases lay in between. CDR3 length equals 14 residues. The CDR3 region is CASSNRDGNTEAFF. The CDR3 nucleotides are TGTGCCAGCAGCAACCGGGACGGGAACACTGAAGCTTTCTTT. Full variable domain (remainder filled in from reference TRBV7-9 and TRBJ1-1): DTGVSQNPRHKITKRGQNVTFRCDPISEHNRLYWYRQTLGQGPEFLTYFQNEAQLEKSRLLSDRFSAERPKGSFSTLEIQRTEQGDSAMYLCASSNRDGNTEAFFGQGTRLTVV.

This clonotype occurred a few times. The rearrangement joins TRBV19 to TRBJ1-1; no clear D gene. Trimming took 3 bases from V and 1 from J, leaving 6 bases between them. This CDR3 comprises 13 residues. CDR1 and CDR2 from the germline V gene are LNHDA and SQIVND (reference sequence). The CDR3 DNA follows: TGTGCCAGTAGTATCACGCGGAACACTGAAGCTTTCTTT. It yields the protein CASSITRNTEAFF.

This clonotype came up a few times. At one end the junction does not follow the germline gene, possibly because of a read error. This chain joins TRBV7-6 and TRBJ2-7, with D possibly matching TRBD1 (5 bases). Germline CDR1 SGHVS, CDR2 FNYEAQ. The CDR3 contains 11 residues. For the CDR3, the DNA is TGTGCCAGCAGTTTGTCAGGGTCGTTGAACTTC. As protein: CASSLSGSLNF.

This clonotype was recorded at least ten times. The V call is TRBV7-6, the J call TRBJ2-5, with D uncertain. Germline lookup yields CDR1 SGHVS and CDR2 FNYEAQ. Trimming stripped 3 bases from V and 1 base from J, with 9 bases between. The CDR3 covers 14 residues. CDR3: CASSLAGPQETQYF. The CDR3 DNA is TGTGCCAGCAGCTTGGCAGGACCCCAAGAGACCCAGTACTTC.

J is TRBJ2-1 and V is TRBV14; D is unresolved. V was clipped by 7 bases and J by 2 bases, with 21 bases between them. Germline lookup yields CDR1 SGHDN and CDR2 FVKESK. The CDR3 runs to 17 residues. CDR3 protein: CASTPSQLFQPYNEQFF. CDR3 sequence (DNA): TGTGCCAGCACTCCCAGCCAACTTTTTCAGCCCTACAATGAGCAGTTCTTC.

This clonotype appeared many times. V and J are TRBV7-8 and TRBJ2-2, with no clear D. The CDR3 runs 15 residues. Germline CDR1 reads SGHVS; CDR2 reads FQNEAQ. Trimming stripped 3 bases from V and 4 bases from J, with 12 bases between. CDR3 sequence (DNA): TGTGCCAGCAGCTTCCGGGTGTGGGGCACCGGGGAGCTGTTTTTT. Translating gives CASSFRVWGTGELFF.

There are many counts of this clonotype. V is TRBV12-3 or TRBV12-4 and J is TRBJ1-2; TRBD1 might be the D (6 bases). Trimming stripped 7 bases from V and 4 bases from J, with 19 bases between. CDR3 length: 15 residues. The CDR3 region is CASTPGSPGVYGYTF. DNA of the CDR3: TGTGCCAGCACCCCTGGGTCCCCAGGGGTCTATGGCTACACCTTC.

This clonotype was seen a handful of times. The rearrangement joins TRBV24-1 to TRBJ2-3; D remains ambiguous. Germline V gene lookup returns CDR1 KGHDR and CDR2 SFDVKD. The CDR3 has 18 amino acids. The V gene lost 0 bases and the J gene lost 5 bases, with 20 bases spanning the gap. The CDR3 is CATSDLGQYNDGEDTQYF. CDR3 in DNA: TGTGCCACCAGTGATTTGGGGCAGTACAATGATGGGGAAGATACGCAGTATTTT.

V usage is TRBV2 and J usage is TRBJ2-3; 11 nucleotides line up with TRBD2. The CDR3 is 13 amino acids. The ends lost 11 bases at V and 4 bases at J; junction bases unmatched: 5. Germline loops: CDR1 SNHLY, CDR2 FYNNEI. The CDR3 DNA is TGTGCCGACCCTAGCGGGGGGCCAGATACGCAGTATTTT. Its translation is CADPSGGPDTQYF.

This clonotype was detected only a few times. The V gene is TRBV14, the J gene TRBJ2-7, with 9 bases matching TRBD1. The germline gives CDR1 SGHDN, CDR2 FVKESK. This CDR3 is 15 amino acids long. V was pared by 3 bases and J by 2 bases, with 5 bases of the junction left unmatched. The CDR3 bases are TGTGCCAGCAGCCAGGGACAGGGCGCAACCTACGAGCAGTACTTC. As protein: CASSQGQGATYEQYF.

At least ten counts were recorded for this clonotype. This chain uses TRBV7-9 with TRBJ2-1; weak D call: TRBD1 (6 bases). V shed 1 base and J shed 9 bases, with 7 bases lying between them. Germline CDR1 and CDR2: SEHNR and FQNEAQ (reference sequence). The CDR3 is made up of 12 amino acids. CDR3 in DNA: TGTGCCAGCAGCTTAGAAGGGGGTGAGCAGTTCTTC. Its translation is CASSLEGGEQFF.

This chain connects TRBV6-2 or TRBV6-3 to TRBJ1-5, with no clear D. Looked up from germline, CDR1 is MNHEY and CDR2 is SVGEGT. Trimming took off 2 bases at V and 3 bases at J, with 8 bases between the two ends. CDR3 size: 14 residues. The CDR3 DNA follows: TGTGCCAGCAGTTACAGGGAGGACAATCAGCCCCAGCATTTT. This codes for CASSYREDNQPQHF.

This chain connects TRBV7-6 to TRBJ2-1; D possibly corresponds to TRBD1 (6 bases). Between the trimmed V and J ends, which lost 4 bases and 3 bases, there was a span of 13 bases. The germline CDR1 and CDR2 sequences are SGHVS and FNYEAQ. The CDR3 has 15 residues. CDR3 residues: CASSSTGSNYNEQFF. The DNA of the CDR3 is TGTGCCAGCAGCTCCACAGGGTCCAACTACAATGAGCAGTTCTTC.

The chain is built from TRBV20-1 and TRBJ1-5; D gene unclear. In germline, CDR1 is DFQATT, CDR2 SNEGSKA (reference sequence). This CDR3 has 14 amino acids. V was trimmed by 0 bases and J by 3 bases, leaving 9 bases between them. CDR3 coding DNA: TGCAGTGCTAGAGATAGGACTCACAATCAGCCCCAGCATTTT. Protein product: CSARDRTHNQPQHF.